Each of the 11 T cell receptor beta chains below was sequenced from the same sample in a study of blood T cells in healthy people across ages. A second PCR, run for about 6 to 11 cycles, used a sample-barcoded 5' primer plus a J-beta primer mix. TCRdb re-derived calls from the 5' RACE reads in MiXCR, one entry per CDR3 protein. The table shows about 1.8 million distinct CDR3 sequences, with less than 50% occurring only once. The sequenced sample consisted of blood. The receptor source for this set is a woman aged 40 to 50 in good health.

This clonotype came up a few times. CDR3 coding DNA: TGCGCCAGCAGCCAAGTTGAAAAGAGGGGTACGCAGTATTTT. Protein product: CASSQVEKRGTQYF. The chain carries TRBV4-3 and TRBJ2-3; D possibly uses TRBD1 or TRBD2 (5 bases each). Germline V gene sequence: CDR1 LGHNA, CDR2 YSLEER. V gave up 1 base and J gave up 8 bases, with 13 bases separating them. The CDR3 spans 14 residues.

The table lists this clonotype with a few counts. The J gene is TRBJ1-2, the V gene TRBV20-1, with D uncertain. Trimming took off 5 bases at V and 3 bases at J, with 16 bases between the two ends. Germline V gene sequence: CDR1 DFQATT, CDR2 SNEGSKA (reference sequence). CDR3 length equals 14 residues. CDR3 protein: CSAHGLGLYYGYTF. CDR3 in DNA: TGCAGTGCTCACGGGTTGGGTTTATACTATGGCTACACCTTC.

The J gene is TRBJ1-2, the V gene TRBV6-1; D is perhaps TRBD1 (6 bases). The CDR3 runs to 15 residues. Germline values: CDR1 MNHNS, CDR2 SASEGT. Deletions cut 7 bases from V and 8 bases from J, with 23 bases between. CDR3 DNA sequence: TGTGCCAGCACCTACGACCACACAGGGTCGGGAGGCTACACCTTC. It specifies CASTYDHTGSGGYTF.

The gene calls are TRBV12-3 or TRBV12-4 and TRBJ2-3, with D perhaps matching TRBD1 or TRBD2 (6 bases each). V was clipped by 4 bases and J by 4 bases, with 18 bases between them. The CDR3 sequence is 16 residues long. CDR3 sequence: CASSSPWRGASDTQYF. The CDR3 region has the DNA TGTGCCAGCAGTTCCCCCTGGAGGGGGGCATCAGATACGCAGTATTTT.

This clonotype was counted only a few times. This rearrangement joins TRBV20-1 to TRBJ1-2, with TRBD1 matching over 8 bases. This CDR3 is built from 12 residues. Germline V gene lookup returns CDR1 DFQATT and CDR2 SNEGSKA (reference sequence). V shed 7 bases and J 8 bases; nucleotides not matched to a gene: 9. Here the CDR3 DNA reads TGCAGTGTTATGGACAGGGTCGGCGGCTACACCTTC. This translates into CSVMDRVGGYTF.

This chain links TRBV6-4 with TRBJ1-1; D is undetermined. In germline, CDR1 is MRHNA, CDR2 SNTAGT. This CDR3 comprises 13 residues. V was shortened by 4 bases and J by 1 base, with 7 bases between the two germline ends. The CDR3 sequence is CASSVSRNTEAFF. As DNA, the CDR3 is TGTGCCAGCAGTGTCTCGAGGAACACTGAAGCTTTCTTT.

The CDR3 DNA sequence: TGTGCCTCGGATACCGGGACAGGGGTTCATCAGCCCCAGCATTTT. This gives the protein CASDTGTGVHQPQHF. The J gene is TRBJ1-5, the V gene TRBV11-2; TRBD1 matches at 10 bases. V shed 11 bases, J shed 5 bases, and the junction held 12 bases outside the gene matches. CDR3 length equals 15 residues. Germline V gives CDR1 SGHAT, CDR2 FQNNGV.

This chain connects TRBV6-4 to TRBJ1-5, with unresolved D. The CDR3 is made up of 16 amino acids. Germline V gives CDR1 MRHNA, CDR2 SNTAGT. V lost 4 bases, J lost 2 bases, and 15 bases lay in between. The CDR3 nucleotides read TGTGCCAGCAGTGGTCGAGGGCTCCGGGGCAATCAGCCCCAGCATTTT. This gives the protein CASSGRGLRGNQPQHF.

This rearrangement joins TRBV20-1 to TRBJ2-7; maybe TRBD1 (5 bases). The CDR3 has 14 amino acids. Germline CDR1 and CDR2: DFQATT and SNEGSKA (reference sequence). Trimming shortened V by 1 base and J by 5 bases, and 15 bases separated the two germline ends. CDR3 protein: CSARVWQGSDEQYF. The CDR3 coding sequence is TGCAGTGCTAGAGTATGGCAGGGTTCCGACGAGCAGTACTTC.

V and J are TRBV9 and TRBJ2-3; 10 bases are shared with TRBD1. The junction had 11 bases not matched to a gene; V was cut back by 5 bases and J by 5 bases. CDR3 length equals 16 residues. Looked up from germline, CDR1 is SGDLS and CDR2 is YYNGEE. CDR3: CASSPPGQGLKDTQYF. CDR3 coding DNA: TGTGCCAGCAGTCCACCGGGACAGGGGTTAAAAGATACGCAGTATTTT. The whole variable domain, remainder taken from reference TRBV9 and TRBJ2-3, is DSGVTQTPKHLITATGQRVTLRCSPRSGDLSVYWYQQSLDQGLQFLIQYYNGEERAKGNILERFSAQQFPDLHSELNLSSLELGDSALYFCASSPPGQGLKDTQYFGPGTRLTVL.

The chain carries TRBV18 and TRBJ2-3, with 9 bases identical to TRBD2. The CDR3 totals 15 residues. Looked up from germline, CDR1 is KGHSH and CDR2 is LQKENI. V lost 6 bases and J lost 6; bases outside the gene matches: 10. The CDR3 DNA reads TGTGCCAGCTCGGAGCCGGGACTAGCACGGGATACGCAGTATTTT. It is translated as CASSEPGLARDTQYF.